The rows below give T cell receptor beta chains drawn from one sample of a study of vaccination and CD4 T cells after COVID-19. These receptors' antigens are unknown. A single record per CDR3 protein comes from TCRdb applying MiXCR to the PCR reads. The sample includes around 18,000 distinct CDR3 sequences, 38% of them seen just once. The specimen sequenced was CD4+ T cells from blood, cultured in vitro. The receptors come from a human donor who had recovered from COVID-19. Both conserved end residues are part of each CDR3. A D gene is named only where the DNA matches it firmly. Part of the rows lack a size; the others show once, few, many or a class for expanded clones.

cdr3_aa	cdr3_nt	cdr3_length	clone_size	v_call	j_call	d_call
CAISPQGENIQYF	TGTGCCATCAGCCCCCAGGGGGAAAACATTCAGTACTTC	13	.	TRBV10-3	TRBJ2-4	TRBD1
CASSFYSGRGGGELFF	TGTGCCAGCAGCTTCTACAGCGGGAGAGGTGGCGGGGAGCTGTTTTTT	16	.	TRBV7-9	TRBJ2-2	TRBD2
CSAAGLGQGSWSDNEQFF	TGCAGTGCTGCCGGGTTGGGACAGGGCTCATGGTCGGACAATGAGCAGTTCTTC	18	.	TRBV20-1	TRBJ2-1	TRBD1
CASSLAGGSDTQYF	TGTGCCAGCAGCCTAGCGGGAGGGTCAGATACGCAGTATTTT	14	.	TRBV28	TRBJ2-3	TRBD2
CSARSGGTSNTEAFF	TGCAGTGCTAGGAGTGGAGGGACCTCGAACACTGAAGCTTTCTTT	15	few	TRBV20-1	TRBJ1-1	.
CASSLGTSRELFF	TGTGCCAGCAGCTTGGGGACTAGCAGGGAGCTGTTTTTT	13	.	TRBV5-6	TRBJ2-2	TRBD2
CSATGQTYGYTF	TGCAGTGCTACGGGACAGACCTATGGCTACACCTTC	12	.	TRBV20-1	TRBJ1-2	TRBD1
CASSLVKFSGYTF	TGCGCCAGCAGCTTGGTAAAATTCTCGGGCTACACCTTC	13	.	TRBV5-1	TRBJ1-2	.
CATRLGGFNTEAFF	TGTGCCACCCGGCTAGGGGGGTTCAACACTGAAGCTTTCTTT	14	.	TRBV6-1	TRBJ1-1	.
CAAMKTETDTQYF	TGTGCCGCCATGAAGACTGAGACAGATACGCAGTATTTT	13	.	TRBV10-3	TRBJ2-3	.
CSANTGLAGAWAETQYF	TGCAGTGCAAATACGGGACTAGCGGGAGCCTGGGCAGAGACCCAGTACTTC	17	.	TRBV20-1	TRBJ2-5	TRBD2